This TCR beta chain was captured in a study of long-term antiretroviral therapy in people with HIV. They ran version v3.0 of the immunoSEQ assay at survey level. Repertoires were generated with immunoSEQ multiplex PCR, while TCRdb's copy carries only in-frame clones and drops some. The sample contains around 2,500 clones, 75% to 85% of which appear only once. The material was unsorted PBMCs, obtained 0.4 years before starting antiretroviral therapy. The receptor comes from a woman between 35 and 50 years old with HIV.

CDR3 bases: TGTGCCAGCTCCCCGGGACTAGCGGGAGGAGGCAATGAGCAGTTCTTC. It codes for CASSPGLAGGGNEQFF. This chain uses TRBV18 with TRBJ2-1; 15 positions agree with TRBD2. Unmatched junction bases numbered 6, after V lost 6 bases and J lost 6 bases. The CDR3 contains 16 residues. The germline gives CDR1 KGHSH, CDR2 LQKENI.